This TCR beta chain is from a study of T cells in Graves' hyperthyroidism and ophthalmopathy. Across the study: At initial diagnosis, before any treatment had begun, peripheral blood was obtained.

A patient was excluded if there was uncontrolled infection, other autoimmune disease, pregnancy or lactation. Diagnosing involved the use of clinical symptoms, serum thyroxine and TRAb, thyroid ultrasound and orbital computed tomography. V dropped 0 bases and J dropped 5; count of bases not matched to a gene: 4. Germline V gene data show CDR1 as GTSNPN and CDR2 as SVGIG (reference sequence). CDR3 length: 15 residues. This clonotype was observed at least ten times. Its specificity is not known. General study findings and limits: A model of 13 V-J pairs discriminated ophthalmopathy from stable hyperthyroidism.

RNA transcripts served as the template for amplifying TCR beta CDR3 regions. In the first-round RT-PCR of the TCR CDR3, the HTBI primer set was used. One entry per CDR3 protein results from TCRdb running MiXCR on the multiplex PCR reads. The table lists approximately 400,000 distinct CDR3 sequences, 11% to 15% of them singletons. Sequenced: blood. V gene TRBV30 combines with J gene TRBJ2-5; 12 nucleotides line up with TRBD2. This TCR was recovered from a man aged 50 to 59 with Graves' ophthalmopathy. The CDR3 region is CAWSVRLAGVETQYF. CDR3 DNA: TGTGCCTGGAGTGTAAGACTAGCGGGAGTGGAGACCCAGTACTTC.